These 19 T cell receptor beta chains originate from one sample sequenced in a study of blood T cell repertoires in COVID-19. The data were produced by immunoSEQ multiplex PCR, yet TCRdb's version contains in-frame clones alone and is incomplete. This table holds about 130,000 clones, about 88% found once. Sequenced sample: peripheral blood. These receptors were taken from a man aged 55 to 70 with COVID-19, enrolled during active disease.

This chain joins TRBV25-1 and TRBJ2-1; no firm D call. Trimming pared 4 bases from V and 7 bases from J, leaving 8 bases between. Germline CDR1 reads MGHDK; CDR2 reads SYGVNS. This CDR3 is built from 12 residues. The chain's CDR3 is CASSAHMNEQFF. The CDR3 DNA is TGTGCCAGCAGTGCCCACATGAATGAGCAGTTCTTC. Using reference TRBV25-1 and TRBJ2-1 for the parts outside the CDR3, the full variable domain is EADIYQTPRYLVIGTGKKITLECSQTMGHDKMYWYQQDPGMELHLIHYSYGVNSTEKGDLSSESTVSRIRTEHFPLTLESARPSHTSQYLCASSAHMNEQFFGPGTRLTVL.

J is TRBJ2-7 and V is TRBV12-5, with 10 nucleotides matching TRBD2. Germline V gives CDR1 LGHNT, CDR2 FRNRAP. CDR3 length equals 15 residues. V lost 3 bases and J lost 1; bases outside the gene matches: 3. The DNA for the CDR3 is TGTGCTAGTGGTTTTCCTAGCGGGAGTTCCTACGAGCAGTACTTC. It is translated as CASGFPSGSSYEQYF.

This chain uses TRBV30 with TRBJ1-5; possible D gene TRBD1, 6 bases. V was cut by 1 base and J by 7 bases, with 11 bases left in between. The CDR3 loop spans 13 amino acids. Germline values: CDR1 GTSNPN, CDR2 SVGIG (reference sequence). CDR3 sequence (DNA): TGTGCCTGGAGTGACAGGGTAGGGCAGCCCCAGCATTTT. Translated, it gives CAWSDRVGQPQHF.

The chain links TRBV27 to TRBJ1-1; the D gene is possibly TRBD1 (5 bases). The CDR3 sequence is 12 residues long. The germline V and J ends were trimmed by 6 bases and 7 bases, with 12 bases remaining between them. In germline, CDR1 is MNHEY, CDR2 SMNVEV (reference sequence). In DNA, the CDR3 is TGTGCCAGCAGCCGATCGGGGGGTGAAGCTTTCTTT. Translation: CASSRSGGEAFF.

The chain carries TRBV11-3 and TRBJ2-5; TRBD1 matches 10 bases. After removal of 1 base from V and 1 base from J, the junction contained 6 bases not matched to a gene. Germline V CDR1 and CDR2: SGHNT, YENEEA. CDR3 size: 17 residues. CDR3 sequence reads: CASSLGRTGGPQETQYF. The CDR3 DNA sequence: TGTGCCAGCAGCTTAGGTCGGACAGGGGGTCCCCAAGAGACCCAGTACTTC. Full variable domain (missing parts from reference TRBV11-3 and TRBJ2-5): EAGVVQSPRYKIIEKKQPVAFWCNPISGHNTLYWYLQNLGQGPELLIRYENEEAVDDSQLPKDRFSAERLKGVDSTLKIQPAELGDSAVYLCASSLGRTGGPQETQYFGPGTRLLVL.

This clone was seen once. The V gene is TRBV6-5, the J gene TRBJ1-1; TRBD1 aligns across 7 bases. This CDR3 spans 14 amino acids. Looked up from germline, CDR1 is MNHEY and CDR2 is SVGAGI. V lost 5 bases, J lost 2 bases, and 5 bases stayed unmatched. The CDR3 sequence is CASSTRDSNTEAFF. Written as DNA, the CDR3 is TGTGCCAGCAGTACCCGGGACAGCAACACTGAAGCTTTCTTT.

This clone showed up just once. This chain's CDR3 is CASSVSGTPNTEAFF. CDR3 coding DNA: TGTGCCAGCAGCGTCTCTGGGACACCGAACACTGAAGCTTTCTTT. J is TRBJ1-1 and V is TRBV27; D is perhaps TRBD1 (6 bases). Germline lookup yields CDR1 MNHEY and CDR2 SMNVEV (reference sequence). Between the trimmed V and J ends, which lost 6 bases and 1 base, there was a span of 15 bases. The CDR3 is 15 residues long.

CDR3 residues: CASSSRRDRGNTEAFF. CDR3 DNA sequence: TGTGCCAGCAGTTCTCGCCGAGACAGGGGTAATACTGAAGCTTTCTTT. The chain has TRBV6-5 and TRBJ1-1; 8 nucleotides agree with TRBD1. V shed 4 bases, J shed 5 bases, and the junction held 12 bases outside the gene matches. The V gene's germline CDR1 is MNHEY and CDR2 SVGAGI. This CDR3 region has 16 residues.

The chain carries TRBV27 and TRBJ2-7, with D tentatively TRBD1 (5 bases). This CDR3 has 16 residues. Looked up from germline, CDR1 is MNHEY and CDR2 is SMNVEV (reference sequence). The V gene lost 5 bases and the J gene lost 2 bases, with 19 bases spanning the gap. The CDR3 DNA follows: TGTGCCAGCAGTGACAGAGTTAGGGCCCTCCCCTACGAGCAGTACTTC. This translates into CASSDRVRALPYEQYF.

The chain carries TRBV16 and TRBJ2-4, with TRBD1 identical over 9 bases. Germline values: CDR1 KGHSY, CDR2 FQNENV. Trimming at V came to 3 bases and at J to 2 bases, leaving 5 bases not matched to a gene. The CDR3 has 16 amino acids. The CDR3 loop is CASSQGQGGSKNIQYF. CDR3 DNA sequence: TGTGCCAGCAGCCAGGGACAGGGAGGGTCCAAAAACATTCAGTACTTC.

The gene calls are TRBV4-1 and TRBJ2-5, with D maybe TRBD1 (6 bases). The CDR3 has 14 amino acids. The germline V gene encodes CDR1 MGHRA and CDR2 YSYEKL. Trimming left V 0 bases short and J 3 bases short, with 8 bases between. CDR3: CASSQEDRKETQYF. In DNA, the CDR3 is TGCGCCAGCAGCCAAGAAGACAGGAAAGAGACCCAGTACTTC.

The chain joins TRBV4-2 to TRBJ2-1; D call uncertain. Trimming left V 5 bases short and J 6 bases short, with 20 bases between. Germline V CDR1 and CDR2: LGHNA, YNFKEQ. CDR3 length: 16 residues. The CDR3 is CASSYQVLRDGNEQFF. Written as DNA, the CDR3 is TGTGCCAGCAGCTATCAGGTGCTCCGCGACGGCAATGAGCAGTTCTTC.

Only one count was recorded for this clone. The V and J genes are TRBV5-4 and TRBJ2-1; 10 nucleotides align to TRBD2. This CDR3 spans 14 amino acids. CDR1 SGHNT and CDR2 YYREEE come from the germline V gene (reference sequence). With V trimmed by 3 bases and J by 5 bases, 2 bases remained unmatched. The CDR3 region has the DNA TGTGCCAGCAGCTCCCTAGCGGGGGACAATGAGCAGTTCTTC. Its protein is CASSSLAGDNEQFF.

The CDR3 reads CASSPGPEAEAFF. The CDR3 coding sequence is TGTGCCAGCAGCCCAGGGCCTGAGGCTGAAGCTTTCTTT. V usage is TRBV9 and J usage is TRBJ1-1, with D tentatively TRBD1 (5 bases). The germline V gene has CDR1 SGDLS and CDR2 YYNGEE. V was clipped by 4 bases and J by 6 bases, with 13 bases between them. The CDR3 has 13 amino acids.

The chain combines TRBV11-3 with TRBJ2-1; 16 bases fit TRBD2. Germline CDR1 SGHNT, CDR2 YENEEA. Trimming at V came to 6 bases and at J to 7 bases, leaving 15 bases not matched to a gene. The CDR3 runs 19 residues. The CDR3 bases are TGTGCCAGCAGTGGGACTAGCGGGAGGGCCGGTCGGACAAGGAATGAGCAGTTCTTC. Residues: CASSGTSGRAGRTRNEQFF.

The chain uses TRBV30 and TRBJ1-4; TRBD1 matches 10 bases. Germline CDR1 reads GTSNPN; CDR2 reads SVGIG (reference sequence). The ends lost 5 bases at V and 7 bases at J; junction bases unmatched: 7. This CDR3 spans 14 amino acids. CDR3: CAWAPGQGSEKLFF. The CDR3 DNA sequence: TGTGCCTGGGCTCCGGGACAGGGGAGTGAAAAACTGTTTTTT. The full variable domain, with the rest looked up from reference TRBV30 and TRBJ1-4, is SQTIHQWPATLVQPVGSPLSLECTVEGTSNPNLYWYRQAAGRGLQLLFYSVGIGQISSEVPQNLSASRPQDRQFILSSKKLLLSDSGFYLCAWAPGQGSEKLFFGSGTQLSVL.

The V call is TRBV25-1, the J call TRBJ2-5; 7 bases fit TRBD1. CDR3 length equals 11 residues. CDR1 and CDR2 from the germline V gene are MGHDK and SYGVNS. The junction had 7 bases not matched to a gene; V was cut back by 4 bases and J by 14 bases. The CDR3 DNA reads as TGTGCCAGCAGTGTTGGACAGGATTATTACTTC. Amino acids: CASSVGQDYYF. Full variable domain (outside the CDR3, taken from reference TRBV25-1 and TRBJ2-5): EADIYQTPRYLVIGTGKKITLECSQTMGHDKMYWYQQDPGMELHLIHYSYGVNSTEKGDLSSESTVSRIRTEHFPLTLESARPSHTSQYLCASSVGQDYYFGPGTRLLVL.

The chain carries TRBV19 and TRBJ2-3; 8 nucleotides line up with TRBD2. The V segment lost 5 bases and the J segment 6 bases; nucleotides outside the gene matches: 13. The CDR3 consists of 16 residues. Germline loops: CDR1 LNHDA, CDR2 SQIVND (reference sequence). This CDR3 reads CASSPGGREAGDTQYF. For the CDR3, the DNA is TGTGCCAGTAGTCCCGGCGGGCGGGAGGCGGGGGATACGCAGTATTTT.

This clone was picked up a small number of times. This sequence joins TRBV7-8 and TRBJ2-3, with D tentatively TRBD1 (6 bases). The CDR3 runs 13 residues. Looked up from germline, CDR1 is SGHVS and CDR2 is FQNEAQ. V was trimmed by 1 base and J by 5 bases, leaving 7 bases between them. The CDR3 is CASSLGRGDTQYF. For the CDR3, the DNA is TGTGCCAGCAGCTTAGGCAGGGGAGATACGCAGTATTTT.